This T cell receptor beta chain stems from a study of identical twins (TCRdb year 2016). With regard to the full study: TCR alpha and beta repertoires from monozygotic twins, unrelated adults of various ages and cord blood were deep-sequenced to test whether fetal clonotypes persist. To rule out contamination, the twin experiments were replicated at different times with different library preparation protocols.

The library was made by 5' RACE. Sequencing used an Illumina HiSeq 2000. Template switching introduced a universal primer binding site; the final cDNA contained a unique molecular identifier, enabling accurate counting of TCR cDNA molecules. First-strand cDNA for TCR alpha and beta chains was synthesized from specific primers in the conserved constant-segment region. To control for contamination, every cDNA library was double barcoded, receiving both a SMART-Mk sample barcode and Illumina barcodes. TruSeq adapter sequences and Illumina sample barcodes were added in two successive PCR steps. The Illumina HiSeq platform was used with custom primers to sequence TCR alpha and beta cDNA libraries. The original methods were these. MiGEC processed the raw reads to extract unique molecular identifiers, while MiXCR was used to determine the CDR3 positions. For each individual, recombination models were inferred using an EM algorithm with the repgenHMM and IGoR tools. Shared clonotype analysis was performed with the tcR package in R, normalizing sharing by the product of cloneset sizes. To study raw recombination free of thymic and clonal selection effects, out-of-frame nonproductive sequences were analyzed. TCRdb redid the processing of the public reads, applying fastp at Q25 and MiXCR, and retained in-frame beta chains. Each record represents a unique CDR3 protein, reported with the most common genes and DNA among its rows. The V and J calls were not made by the authors but by TCRdb's processing. The sample table records hundreds of thousands of distinct CDR3 sequences; less than 7% of these occur just once. Jointly, the top ten make up 1.5% to 2% of the sample.

Here is what the overall study found, with its caveats: Fewer insertions were carried by abundant cord blood beta clonotypes; a weaker similar trend was observed in young adult naive repertoires, while no such trend was observed in memory repertoires. Compared with coincidental sharing between unrelated individuals, out-of-frame TCR alpha sequences shared between twins showed an excess of sequences with low generation probability. Out-of-frame TCR alpha sharing in monozygotic twins was systematically underestimated by recombination models, whereas sharing between unrelated individuals was in agreement with the recombination models. Invariant T cells such as MAIT and iNKT could partly confound zero-insertion analyses, though diverse VJ usage argued against this for most clonotypes. In beta out-of-frame sequences, excess twin sharing was weaker, because having fewer shared sequences lowered the signal-to-noise ratio. Because the same donors could not be followed over many years, the conclusions relied on cross-sectional statistical analysis.

Relative to germline, V is 1 base shorter and J is 2 bases shorter, with 8 bases between their ends. The CDR3 holds 14 amino acids from the cysteine to the phenylalanine. Kept here is only the CDR3 DNA, which spans 42 bases and is read in frame from base 1. CDR1 SGHDN and CDR2 FVKESK were looked up in the germline V gene. This clonotype was detected many times. What antigen it recognizes has not been identified. No qualities accompany the bases; no much larger clone lies one base away. Every donor in the study was a healthy Caucasian. Three unrelated non-twin adults were also sequenced: a male aged 18 to 30, a male aged 50 to 60 and a female aged 50 to 60. Miltenyi CD45RO+ enrichment and human naive T-cell isolation kits were used to isolate memory (CD45RO+) and naive T cells from PBMC.

The sequencing sample was made of naive T cells sorted from blood. The sample's cell subset or site label is to be understood as: cells isolated with a human naive T-cell isolation kit. The chain is encoded by TRBV14 joined to TRBJ2-5, with the D gene too uncertain to name. The receptor was isolated from a young man in good health. The DNA sequence is given as TGTGCCAGCAGCCAAGTCGCCGGACAAGAGACCCAGTACTTC. Its translation reads: CASSQVAGQETQYF. Joined to the reference TRBV14 and TRBJ2-5 proteins, this CDR3 gives the full variable domain: EAGVTQFPSHSVIEKGQTVTLRCDPISGHDNLYWYRRVMGKEIKFLLHFVKESKQDESGMPNNRFLAERTGGTYSTLKVQPAELEDSGVYFCASSQVAGQETQYFGPGTRLLVL.